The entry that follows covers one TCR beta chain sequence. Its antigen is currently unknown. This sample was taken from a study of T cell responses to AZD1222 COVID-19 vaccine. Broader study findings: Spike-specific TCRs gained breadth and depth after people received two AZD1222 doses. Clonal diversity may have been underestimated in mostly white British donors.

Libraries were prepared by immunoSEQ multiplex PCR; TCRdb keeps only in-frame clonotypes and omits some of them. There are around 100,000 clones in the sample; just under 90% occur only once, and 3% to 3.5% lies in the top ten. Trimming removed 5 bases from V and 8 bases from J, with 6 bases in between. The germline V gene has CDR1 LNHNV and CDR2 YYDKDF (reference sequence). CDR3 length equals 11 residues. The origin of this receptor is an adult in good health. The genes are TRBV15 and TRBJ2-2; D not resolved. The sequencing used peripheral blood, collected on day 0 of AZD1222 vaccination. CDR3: CATSWSGELFF. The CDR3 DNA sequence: TGTGCCACCAGCTGGTCGGGGGAGCTGTTTTTT.